This passage covers 29 T cell receptor beta chains from one sample sequenced in a study of cytomegalovirus exposure and HLA in healthy donors (dated by TCRdb to about 2017). The library was produced with the immunoSEQ multiplex PCR assay. For the multiplex PCR, a mixture combining 60 forward primers for TCR Vbeta segments and 13 reverse primers for TCR Jbeta segments was used. TCRdb retrieved this table from immuneACCESS and kept in-frame rearrangements only. Not all clones are present; in checked studies, unresolved V genes account for under half, and no reason is known for the remainder. This sample holds 180,000 or so clones; roughly 77% were observed only once. Clones ranked in the top ten supply about 7.6% of the sample. The sample taken for sequencing was PBMCs. The receptor source for this set is a woman aged 40 to 50 in good health and CMV-seropositive.

V and J are TRBV18 and TRBJ1-4, with unresolved D. This CDR3 has 15 residues. Trimming pared 5 bases from V and 8 bases from J, leaving 18 bases between. Germline lookup yields CDR1 KGHSH and CDR2 LQKENI. The CDR3 coding sequence is TGTGCCAGCTCATCATCTTCGGGGTATGGCGAAAAACTGTTTTTT. It specifies CASSSSSGYGEKLFF.

The chain joins TRBV2 to TRBJ1-2; D unresolved. The CDR3 length is 12 residues. V was clipped by 3 bases and J by 8 bases, with 10 bases between them. Germline V gene data show CDR1 as SNHLY and CDR2 as FYNNEI. CDR3 protein: CASSDPHGGYTF. The DNA of the CDR3 is TGTGCCAGCAGTGACCCGCACGGGGGCTACACCTTC.

The chain combines TRBV15 with TRBJ1-4; a possible D gene is TRBD1 (6 bases). This CDR3 is built from 14 residues. V was trimmed by 5 bases and J by 7 bases, leaving 14 bases between them. Germline CDR1 and CDR2: LNHNV and YYDKDF (reference sequence). Written as DNA, the CDR3 is TGTGCCACCAGCGGAGGGGGGGGCGGTGAAAAACTGTTTTTT. Encoded protein: CATSGGGGGEKLFF.

For this clone: One end of the junction is discordant with germline, which a read error may explain. V and J are TRBV7-9 and TRBJ1-5, with TRBD1 identical over 7 bases. This CDR3 is built from 16 residues. Germline V gene lookup returns CDR1 SEHNR and CDR2 FQNEAQ (reference sequence). The CDR3 nucleotides are TGTTCCAGCAGCTCACAAACAGGGGACAGCAATCAGCCCCAGCATTTT. Its protein is CSSSSQTGDSNQPQHF.

The CDR3 is CASSLAGGVTEAFF. CDR3 DNA sequence: TGTGCCAGCAGTCTGGCAGGGGGTGTGACTGAAGCTTTCTTT. The rearrangement uses TRBV27 and TRBJ1-1; 7 positions agree with TRBD1. Germline V gene data show CDR1 as MNHEY and CDR2 as SMNVEV (reference sequence). J gave up 5 bases and V 5 bases, and 8 bases lay outside the gene matches. The CDR3 is 14 amino acids.

The chain is built from TRBV11-2 and TRBJ2-3, with TRBD2 matching 14 bases. V lost 4 bases and J lost 6; bases outside the gene matches: 3. This CDR3 has 15 amino acids. The germline V gene encodes CDR1 SGHAT and CDR2 FQNNGV. CDR3 loop: CASSSWTSGRDTQYF. As DNA, the CDR3 is TGTGCCAGCAGCTCCTGGACTAGCGGGAGGGATACGCAGTATTTT.

The rearrangement links TRBV13 to TRBJ1-1; maybe TRBD1 (6 bases). Germline V lookup: CDR1 PRHDT, CDR2 FYEKMQ (reference sequence). Trimming removed 0 bases from V and 1 base from J, with 12 bases in between. The CDR3 is 16 residues long. CDR3 amino acids: CASSLGRRGGNTEAFF. The CDR3 DNA follows: TGTGCCAGCAGCTTAGGCCGAAGGGGGGGGAACACTGAAGCTTTCTTT.

Only a few counts were recorded for this clone. The chain couples TRBV27 to TRBJ2-1; 13 bases are shared with TRBD2. This CDR3 comprises 15 residues. Germline CDR1 MNHEY, CDR2 SMNVEV (reference sequence). J gave up 8 bases and V 6 bases, and 7 bases lay outside the gene matches. The CDR3 reads CASRPGLAGAYEQFF. The CDR3 bases are TGTGCCAGCAGGCCTGGACTAGCGGGAGCATATGAGCAGTTCTTC.

This clone has only a few counts. V gene TRBV7-2 combines with J gene TRBJ2-7; 13 nucleotides agree with TRBD2. There are 16 residues in the CDR3. Germline CDR1 reads SGHTA; CDR2 reads FQGNSA. V lost 5 bases and J lost 3; bases outside the gene matches: 7. The CDR3 DNA sequence: TGTGCCAGCAGCCCCGCCGGGACTAGCGGGATCTACGAGCAGTACTTC. Its translation: CASSPAGTSGIYEQYF.

This sequence joins TRBV28 and TRBJ1-2; unclear D gene. Germline CDR1 and CDR2: MDHEN and SYDVKM. The CDR3 spans 14 residues. Trimming left V 10 bases short and J 8 bases short, with 23 bases between. This CDR3 is CAIRPAGRPKGYTF. The CDR3 DNA sequence: TGTGCCATCCGACCTGCGGGCAGGCCAAAAGGCTACACCTTC.

The chain links TRBV19 to TRBJ2-7; a weak D match, TRBD1 (6 bases). The V gene's germline CDR1 is LNHDA and CDR2 SQIVND (reference sequence). The length of the CDR3 is 14 residues. V gave up 5 bases and J gave up 0 bases, with 11 bases separating them. The CDR3 nucleotides are TGTGCCAGTAGTGCCGGGGACATCTCCTACGAGCAGTACTTC. This translates into CASSAGDISYEQYF.

The genes are TRBV5-1 and TRBJ2-5, with TRBD1 identical over 7 bases. This CDR3 region has 15 residues. Trimming removed 1 base from V and 5 bases from J; junction bases left unmatched: 8. From germline, CDR1 is SGHRS and CDR2 YFSETQ. This CDR3 reads CASSLIRGSGETQYF. The CDR3 nucleotides read TGCGCCAGCAGCTTGATCAGGGGGAGTGGGGAGACCCAGTACTTC.

This clone appeared a single time. The chain recombines TRBV9 with TRBJ2-2; the match to TRBD2 covers 7 bases. V gave up 0 bases and J gave up 2 bases; unmatched junction bases: 1. The CDR3 runs to 15 residues. Germline V gene sequence: CDR1 SGDLS, CDR2 YYNGEE. The CDR3 protein is CASSVGTRNTGELFF. The CDR3 nucleotides read TGTGCCAGCAGCGTAGGGACTAGAAACACCGGGGAGCTGTTTTTT.

The rearrangement joins TRBV30 to TRBJ1-2; D may be TRBD1 (6 bases). The germline V and J ends were trimmed by 4 bases and 6 bases, with 15 bases remaining between them. CDR1 is GTSNPN and CDR2 is SVGIG in the germline V gene (reference sequence). The CDR3 runs 13 residues. The CDR3 DNA is TGTGCCTGGACTTTAGCAGGGGCCAATGGCTACACCTTC. Protein product: CAWTLAGANGYTF.

This clone was counted between two and nine times. The gene calls are TRBV21-1 and TRBJ2-7; the DNA was not compared with TRBD2, the D call given in the table. TRBV21-1 is designated a pseudogene. The CDR3 spans 16 residues. The CDR3 DNA follows: TGTGCCAGCAGGGTATGCAAGGGACTAGCGGCCTACGAGCAGTACTTC. Translation gives CASRVCKGLAAYEQYF.

J is TRBJ1-3 and V is TRBV6-5, with D perhaps matching TRBD1 (6 bases). Trimming shortened V by 6 bases and J by 0 bases, and 12 bases separated the two germline ends. Germline V gives CDR1 MNHEY, CDR2 SVGAGI. The CDR3 length is 15 residues. CDR3: CASRADRFSGNTIYF. CDR3 nucleotide sequence: TGTGCCAGCAGAGCCGACAGGTTCTCTGGAAACACCATATATTTT.

This clone was found a few times. The V call is TRBV7-2, the J call TRBJ2-7, with D uncertain. Germline V CDR1 and CDR2: SGHTA, FQGNSA. The CDR3 contains 14 residues. V was cut by 5 bases and J by 4 bases, with 15 bases left in between. The CDR3 nucleotides read TGTGCCAGCAGCCCAGCCTACACAGATTACGAGCAGTACTTC. This encodes CASSPAYTDYEQYF.

CDR3 loop: CASRLAGGYEQYF. The CDR3, as DNA: TGTGCCAGCCGACTAGCGGGAGGCTACGAGCAGTACTTC. This sequence joins TRBV28 and TRBJ2-5; 13 bases are a match to TRBD2. The end of the DNA is better explained by TRBJ2-7, so the J call may be wrong. This CDR3 has 13 residues. The germline gives CDR1 MDHEN, CDR2 SYDVKM.

The rearrangement links TRBV7-9 to TRBJ2-3; D is unclear. Germline CDR1 SEHNR, CDR2 FQNEAQ (reference sequence). CDR3 length equals 15 residues. The V and J ends lost 3 bases and 6 bases respectively, with 16 bases between them. For the CDR3, the DNA is TGTGCCAGCAGCTTCCAAAGTACAGCAAGCGATACGCAGTATTTT. Residues: CASSFQSTASDTQYF. Filled out from reference TRBV7-9 and TRBJ2-3, the complete variable domain reads DTGVSQNPRHKITKRGQNVTFRCDPISEHNRLYWYRQTLGQGPEFLTYFQNEAQLEKSRLLSDRFSAERPKGSFSTLEIQRTEQGDSAMYLCASSFQSTASDTQYFGPGTRLTVL.

The V call is TRBV19, the J call TRBJ1-3; 9 nucleotides align to TRBD1. V shed 9 bases, J shed 2 bases, and the junction held 8 bases outside the gene matches. CDR1 LNHDA and CDR2 SQIVND come from the germline V gene (reference sequence). The CDR3 loop spans 15 amino acids. The CDR3 here is CASNGQGITGNTIYF. The CDR3 nucleotides are TGTGCCAGCAATGGACAGGGGATTACTGGAAACACCATATATTTT.

The genes are TRBV5-1 and TRBJ1-5; no clear D gene. Germline assignment: CDR1 SGHRS and CDR2 YFSETQ. Trimming pared 0 bases from V and 7 bases from J, leaving 8 bases between. The CDR3 has 13 residues. Written as DNA, the CDR3 is TGCGCCAGCAGCTTGGCGGTAAACCAGCCCCAGCATTTT. Protein: CASSLAVNQPQHF.

The chain couples TRBV7-9 to TRBJ1-1; D remains ambiguous. Germline values: CDR1 SEHNR, CDR2 FQNEAQ (reference sequence). The V gene lost 1 base and the J gene lost 5 bases, with 8 bases spanning the gap. CDR3 length equals 13 residues. For the CDR3, the DNA is TGTGCCAGCAGCTTAGAACTCTTAACTGAAGCTTTCTTT. Its protein product is CASSLELLTEAFF.

The rearrangement uses TRBV2 and TRBJ1-5; 8 bases line up with TRBD1. CDR1 and CDR2 (germline): SNHLY, FYNNEI. The CDR3 spans 14 residues. The V and J ends lost 6 bases and 1 base, in that order; junction bases with no gene match: 2. This CDR3 reads CASSRQGSNQPQHF. CDR3 sequence (DNA): TGTGCCAGCAGCAGACAGGGGAGCAATCAGCCCCAGCATTTT.

The rearrangement uses TRBV27 and TRBJ1-2; 7 nucleotides line up with TRBD1. The trim removed 6 bases at V and 3 bases at J, leaving 4 bases unmatched. The germline gives CDR1 MNHEY, CDR2 SMNVEV (reference sequence). There are 13 residues in the CDR3. CDR3 protein: CASRQGTDYGYTF. CDR3 sequence (DNA): TGTGCCAGCAGGCAGGGGACAGACTATGGCTACACCTTC.

This chain connects TRBV2 to TRBJ2-7; D is possibly TRBD2 (5 bases). Trimming took 4 bases from V and 0 from J, leaving 10 bases between them. This CDR3 has 14 residues. Germline CDR1 SNHLY, CDR2 FYNNEI. The CDR3 DNA follows: TGTGCCAGCAGTGCTTCGGGGAGCTCCTACGAGCAGTACTTC. Translated: CASSASGSSYEQYF.

This clone was observed a few times. This chain links TRBV7-9 with TRBJ2-2; 8 bases are shared with TRBD1. The V gene end was trimmed by 5 bases and the J gene end by 4 bases; junction bases not matched to a gene: 9. Germline V gene lookup returns CDR1 SEHNR and CDR2 FQNEAQ (reference sequence). This CDR3 is 16 amino acids long. The CDR3 region has the DNA TGTGCCAGCAGCGCGACAGGGGCAAGGGGCACCGGGGAGCTGTTTTTT. Amino acid sequence: CASSATGARGTGELFF.

The rearrangement uses TRBV7-2 and TRBJ1-1; TRBD1 is a possible D gene (6 bases). This CDR3 region has 14 residues. Germline CDR1 reads SGHTA; CDR2 reads FQGNSA. V was pared by 6 bases and J by 6 bases, with 17 bases between. Here the CDR3 reads CASRATAGVAEAFF. The DNA of the CDR3 is TGTGCCAGCAGAGCGACCGCAGGGGTCGCTGAAGCTTTCTTT.

This clone was counted only a few times. V gene TRBV5-6 combines with J gene TRBJ1-2; D unresolved. V dropped 4 bases and J dropped 0 bases, with 13 bases sitting between them. From germline, CDR1 is SGHDT and CDR2 YYEEEE. This CDR3 is 15 amino acids long. In nucleotides, the CDR3 is TGTGCCAGCAGCCCCACTGTCTACTCTAACTATGGCTACACCTTC. Amino acids: CASSPTVYSNYGYTF.

The chain uses TRBV5-4 and TRBJ1-2, with a possible D match to TRBD1 (5 bases). The V end was cut by 4 bases, the J end by 8 bases, with 24 bases between. Germline CDR1 is SGHNT and CDR2 is YYREEE (reference sequence). CDR3 size: 16 residues. The CDR3 region is CASSPPGGVDPRGYTF. The CDR3 DNA follows: TGTGCCAGCAGCCCCCCTGGGGGGGTGGACCCCCGAGGCTACACCTTC.